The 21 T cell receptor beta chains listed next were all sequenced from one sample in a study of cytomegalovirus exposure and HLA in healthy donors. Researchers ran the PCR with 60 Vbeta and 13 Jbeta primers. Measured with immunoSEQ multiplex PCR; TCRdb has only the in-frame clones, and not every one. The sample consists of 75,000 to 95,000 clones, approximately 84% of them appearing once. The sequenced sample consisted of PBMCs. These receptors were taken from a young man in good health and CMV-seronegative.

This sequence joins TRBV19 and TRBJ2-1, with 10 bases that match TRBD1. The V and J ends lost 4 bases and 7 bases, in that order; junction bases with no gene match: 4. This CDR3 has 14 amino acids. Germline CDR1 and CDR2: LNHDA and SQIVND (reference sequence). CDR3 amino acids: CASSKGTGVNEQFF. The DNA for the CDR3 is TGTGCCAGTAGTAAGGGGACAGGGGTGAATGAGCAGTTCTTC.

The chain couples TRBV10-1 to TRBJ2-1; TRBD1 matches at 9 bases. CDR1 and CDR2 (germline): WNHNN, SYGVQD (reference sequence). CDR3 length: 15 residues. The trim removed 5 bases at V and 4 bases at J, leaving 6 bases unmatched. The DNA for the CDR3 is TGCGCCAGCAGTCAATCCGGGACAGGGTACAATGAGCAGTTCTTC. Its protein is CASSQSGTGYNEQFF.

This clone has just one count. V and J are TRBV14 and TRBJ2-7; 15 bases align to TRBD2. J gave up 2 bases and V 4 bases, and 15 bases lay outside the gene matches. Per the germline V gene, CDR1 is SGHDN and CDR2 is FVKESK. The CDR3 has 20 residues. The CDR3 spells CASSPLGLAGGKLKAYEQYF. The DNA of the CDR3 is TGTGCCAGCAGCCCACTAGGACTAGCGGGAGGGAAATTGAAAGCCTACGAGCAGTACTTC.

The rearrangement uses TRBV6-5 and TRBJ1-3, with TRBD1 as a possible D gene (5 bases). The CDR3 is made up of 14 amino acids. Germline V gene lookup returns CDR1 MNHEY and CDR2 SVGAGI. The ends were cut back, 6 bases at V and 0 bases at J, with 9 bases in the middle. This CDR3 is CASRRDGSGNTIYF. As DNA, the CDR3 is TGTGCCAGCAGGCGGGACGGCTCTGGAAACACCATATATTTT.

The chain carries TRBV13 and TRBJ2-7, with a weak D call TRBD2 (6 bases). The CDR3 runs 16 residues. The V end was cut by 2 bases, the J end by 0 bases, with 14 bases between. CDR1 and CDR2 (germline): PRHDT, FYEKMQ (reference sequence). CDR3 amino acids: CASSLSLREYSYEQYF. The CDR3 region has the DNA TGTGCCAGCAGCTTATCGTTGCGGGAATACTCCTACGAGCAGTACTTC.

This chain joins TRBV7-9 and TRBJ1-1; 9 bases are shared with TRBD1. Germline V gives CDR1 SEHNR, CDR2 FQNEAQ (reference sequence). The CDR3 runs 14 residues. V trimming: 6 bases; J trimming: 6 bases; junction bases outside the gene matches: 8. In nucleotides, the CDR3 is TGTGCCAGCAGTCAGGGACAGGGACAACCTGAAGCTTTCTTT. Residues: CASSQGQGQPEAFF.

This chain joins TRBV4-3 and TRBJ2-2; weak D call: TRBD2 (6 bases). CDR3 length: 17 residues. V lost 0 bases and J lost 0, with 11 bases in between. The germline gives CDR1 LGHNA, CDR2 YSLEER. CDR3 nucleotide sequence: TGCGCCAGCAGCCAAGATAGTCGCGGGGCGAACACCGGGGAGCTGTTTTTT. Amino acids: CASSQDSRGANTGELFF.

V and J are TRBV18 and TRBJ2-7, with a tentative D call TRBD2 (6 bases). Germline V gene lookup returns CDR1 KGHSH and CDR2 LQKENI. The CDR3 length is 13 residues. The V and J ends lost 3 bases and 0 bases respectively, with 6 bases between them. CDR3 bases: TGTGCCAGCTCACCGGGACTCTCCTACGAGCAGTACTTC. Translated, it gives CASSPGLSYEQYF.

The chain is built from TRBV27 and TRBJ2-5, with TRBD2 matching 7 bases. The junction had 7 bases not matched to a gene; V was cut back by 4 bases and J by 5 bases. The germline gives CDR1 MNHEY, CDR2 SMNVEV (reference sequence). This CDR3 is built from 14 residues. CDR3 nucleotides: TGTGCCAGCAGTTATGGCGGGAGTATTGAGACCCAGTACTTC. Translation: CASSYGGSIETQYF.

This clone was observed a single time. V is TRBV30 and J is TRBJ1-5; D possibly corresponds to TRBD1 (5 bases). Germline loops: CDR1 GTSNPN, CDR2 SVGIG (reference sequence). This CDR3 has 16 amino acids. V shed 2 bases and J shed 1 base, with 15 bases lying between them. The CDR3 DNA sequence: TGTGCCTGGAGTTTACAGGCTGCGAGGAGCAATCAGCCCCAGCATTTT. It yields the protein CAWSLQAARSNQPQHF.

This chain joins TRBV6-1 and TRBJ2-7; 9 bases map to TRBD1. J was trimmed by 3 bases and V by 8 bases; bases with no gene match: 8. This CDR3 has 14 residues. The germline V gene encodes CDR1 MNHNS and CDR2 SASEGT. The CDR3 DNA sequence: TGTGCCAGCCAGACAGGGGGAGGGGACTACGAGCAGTACTTC. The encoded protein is CASQTGGGDYEQYF.

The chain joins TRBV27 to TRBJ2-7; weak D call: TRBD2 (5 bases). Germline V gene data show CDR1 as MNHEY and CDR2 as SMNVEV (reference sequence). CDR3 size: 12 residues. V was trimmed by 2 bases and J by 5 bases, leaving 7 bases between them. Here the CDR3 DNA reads TGTGCCAGCAGTTTAATCGGGGACGAGCAGTACTTC. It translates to CASSLIGDEQYF.

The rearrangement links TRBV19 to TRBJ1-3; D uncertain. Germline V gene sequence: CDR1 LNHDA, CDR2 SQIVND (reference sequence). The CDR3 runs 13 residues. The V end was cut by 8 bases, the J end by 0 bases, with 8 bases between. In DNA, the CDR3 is TGTGCCAGTCTACGGAGCTCTGGAAACACCATATATTTT. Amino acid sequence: CASLRSSGNTIYF.

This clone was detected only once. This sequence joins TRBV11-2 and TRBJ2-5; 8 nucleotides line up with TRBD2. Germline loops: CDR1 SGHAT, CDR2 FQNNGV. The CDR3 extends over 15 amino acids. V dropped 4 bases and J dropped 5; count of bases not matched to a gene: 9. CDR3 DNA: TGTGCCAGCAGCTCCAGAGCGGGAGTGGGGGAGACCCAGTACTTC. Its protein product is CASSSRAGVGETQYF.

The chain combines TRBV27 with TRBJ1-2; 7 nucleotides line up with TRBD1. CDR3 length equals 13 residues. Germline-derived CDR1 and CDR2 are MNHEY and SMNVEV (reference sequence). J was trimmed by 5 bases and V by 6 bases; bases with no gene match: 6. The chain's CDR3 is CASSSKGAYGYTF. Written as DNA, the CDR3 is TGTGCCAGCAGCTCTAAGGGGGCATATGGCTACACCTTC.

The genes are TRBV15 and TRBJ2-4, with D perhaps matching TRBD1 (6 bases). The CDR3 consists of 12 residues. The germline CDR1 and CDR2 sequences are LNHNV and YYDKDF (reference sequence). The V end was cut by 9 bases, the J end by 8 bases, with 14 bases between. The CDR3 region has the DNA TGTGCCACTATGGGACAAAGAGACATTCAGTACTTC. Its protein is CATMGQRDIQYF.

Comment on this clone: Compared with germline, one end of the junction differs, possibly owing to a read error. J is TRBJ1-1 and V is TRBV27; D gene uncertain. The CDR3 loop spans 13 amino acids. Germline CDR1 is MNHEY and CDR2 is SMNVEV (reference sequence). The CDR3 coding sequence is TGTGCCAGTAGTTTGATGACAAACACTGAAGCTTTCTTT. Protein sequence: CASSLMTNTEAFF.

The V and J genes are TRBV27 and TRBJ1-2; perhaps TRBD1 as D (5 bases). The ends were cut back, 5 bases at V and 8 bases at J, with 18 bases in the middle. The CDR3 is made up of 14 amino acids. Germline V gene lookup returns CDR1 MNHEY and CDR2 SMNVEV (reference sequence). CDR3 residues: CASSTSTEYGGYTF. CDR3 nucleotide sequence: TGTGCCAGCAGTACCTCGACAGAGTATGGCGGCTACACCTTC.

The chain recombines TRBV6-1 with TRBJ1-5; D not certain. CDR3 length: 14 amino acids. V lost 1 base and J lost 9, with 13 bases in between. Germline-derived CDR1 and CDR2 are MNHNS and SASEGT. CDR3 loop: CASSEVGGDRPQHF. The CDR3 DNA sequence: TGTGCCAGCAGTGAAGTGGGCGGGGATAGGCCCCAGCATTTT.

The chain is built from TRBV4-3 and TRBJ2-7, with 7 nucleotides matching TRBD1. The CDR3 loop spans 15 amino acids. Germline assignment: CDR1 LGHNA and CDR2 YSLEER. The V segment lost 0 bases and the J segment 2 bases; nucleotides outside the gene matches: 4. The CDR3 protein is CASSQEGQGAYEQYF. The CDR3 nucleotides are TGCGCCAGCAGCCAAGAAGGGCAGGGGGCCTACGAGCAGTACTTC.

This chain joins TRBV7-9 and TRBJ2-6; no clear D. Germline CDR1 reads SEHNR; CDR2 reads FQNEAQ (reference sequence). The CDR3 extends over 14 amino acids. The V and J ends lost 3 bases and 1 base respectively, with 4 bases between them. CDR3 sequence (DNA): TGTGCCAGCAGCTTTCAGTCTGGGGCCAACGTCCTGACTTTC. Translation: CASSFQSGANVLTF. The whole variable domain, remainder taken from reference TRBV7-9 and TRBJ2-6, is DTGVSQNPRHKITKRGQNVTFRCDPISEHNRLYWYRQTLGQGPEFLTYFQNEAQLEKSRLLSDRFSAERPKGSFSTLEIQRTEQGDSAMYLCASSFQSGANVLTFGAGSRLTVL.